The 25 T cell receptor beta chains below come from one sample, sequenced in a study of identical twins (dated by TCRdb to the mid-2010s). Libraries were constructed by 5' RACE. These reads were obtained on an Illumina HiSeq 2000. TCRdb reworked the public reads: Q25 trimming with fastp, MiXCR clone assembly, productive beta chains retained. Each entry merges the rows of one CDR3 protein and shows their most common DNA and genes. The sample table contains some 200,000 distinct CDR3 sequences; only one count was recorded for around 6.8% of them. The leading ten clones occupy more than 1.5% of the sample. This same sample was also part of a study on yellow fever vaccine responses in identical twins.

The source material was memory (CD45RO+) T cells sorted from blood. Taken with the paper, the label for cell subset or site translates to: CD45RO+ enriched T cells. These receptors were obtained from a woman aged 18-35 years in good health.

This clonotype was seen more than once but under ten times. The chain has TRBV7-8 and TRBJ2-1; 7 bases fit TRBD2. Germline V CDR1 and CDR2: SGHVS, FQNEAQ. This CDR3 has 18 amino acids. With 1 base clipped from V and 0 bases from J, the junction kept 9 bases outside the gene matches. CDR3 amino acids: CASSLVPGGSSSYNEQFF. The CDR3 nucleotides read TGTGCCAGCAGCTTAGTTCCGGGGGGTTCGAGCTCCTACAATGAGCAGTTCTTC.

This clonotype came up many times. This chain joins TRBV6-1 and TRBJ1-1; TRBD1 aligns across 8 bases. With 6 bases clipped from V and 4 bases from J, the junction kept 4 bases outside the gene matches. CDR1 is MNHNS and CDR2 is SASEGT in the germline V gene. The CDR3 spans 13 residues. This chain's CDR3 is CASRDRAITEAFF. The CDR3 region has the DNA TGTGCCAGCAGGGACAGGGCGATCACTGAAGCTTTCTTT.

A few counts support this clonotype. CDR3 sequence: CASSYGTRTIDSYGYTF. In DNA form, the CDR3 reads TGTGCCAGCAGTTACGGGACACGAACAATAGATAGCTATGGCTACACCTTC. This sequence joins TRBV6-5 and TRBJ1-2; maybe TRBD1 (6 bases). The CDR3 consists of 17 residues. Per the germline V gene, CDR1 is MNHEY and CDR2 is SVGAGI. Trimming took off 2 bases at V and 4 bases at J, with 20 bases between the two ends.

The V gene is TRBV6-2 or TRBV6-3, the J gene TRBJ2-7, with 7 bases matching TRBD2. The CDR3 loop spans 13 amino acids. CDR1 and CDR2 from the germline V gene are MNHEY and SVGEGT. Trimming took 8 bases from V and 0 from J; bases not matched to a gene: 4. This CDR3 reads CASFGGDSYEQYF. The CDR3 DNA reads as TGTGCCAGCTTTGGGGGGGACTCCTACGAGCAGTACTTC.

Concerning this clonotype: The missing conserved phenylalanine or tryptophan at the end of this CDR3 makes a read error likely. The V gene is TRBV6-1, the J gene TRBJ2-6; D is possibly TRBD2 (5 bases). The V end lost 3 bases, the J end lost 0 bases, and 9 bases lay between the germline ends. CDR3 length: 16 residues. Germline V gene sequence: CDR1 MNHNS, CDR2 SASEGT. The CDR3 DNA sequence: TGTGCCAGCAGTGAGGACGGGAACTCTGGGGCCAACGTCCTGACTTCT. Translated: CASSEDGNSGANVLTS.

The table lists this clonotype with many counts. V usage is TRBV12-3 or TRBV12-4 and J usage is TRBJ2-3, with D tentatively TRBD1 (5 bases). The CDR3 totals 12 residues. Trimming removed 6 bases from V and 7 bases from J, with 11 bases in between. The CDR3 protein is CASSPRENTQYF. CDR3 DNA: TGTGCCAGCAGCCCCAGGGAAAATACGCAGTATTTT.

This clonotype was counted only a few times. The rearrangement links TRBV7-2 to TRBJ2-7, with TRBD1 matching over 11 bases. From germline, CDR1 is SGHTA and CDR2 FQGNSA. The J segment lost 3 bases and the V segment lost 5 bases, leaving 3 bases of the junction unmatched. The CDR3 spans 14 residues. CDR3 bases: TGTGCCAGCAGCGGGGACAGGGGGAACTACGAGCAGTACTTC. Translating gives CASSGDRGNYEQYF.

The rearrangement uses TRBV7-2 and TRBJ2-1, with D hard to call. The CDR3 spans 12 residues. From germline, CDR1 is SGHTA and CDR2 FQGNSA. The V end was cut by 2 bases, the J end by 8 bases, with 7 bases between. CDR3 protein: CASSLWIDEQFF. CDR3 bases: TGTGCCAGCAGCTTATGGATCGATGAGCAGTTCTTC.

The CDR3 here is CASSQGLSGEKLFF. The CDR3 DNA follows: TGTGCCAGCAGCCAGGGCTTATCGGGGGAAAAACTGTTTTTT. The chain uses TRBV6-1 and TRBJ1-4, with a tentative D call TRBD1 (5 bases). Germline V gives CDR1 MNHNS, CDR2 SASEGT. This CDR3 region has 14 residues. Trimming cost V 6 bases and J 8 bases, with 16 bases left between them.

In this sample, this clonotype turned up many times. The chain's CDR3 is CASSLIDSPTDTQYF. For the CDR3, the DNA is TGCGCCAGCAGCTTGATCGACAGCCCCACAGATACGCAGTATTTT. The chain uses TRBV5-1 and TRBJ2-3, with D possibly matching TRBD1 (5 bases). Germline CDR1 reads SGHRS; CDR2 reads YFSETQ. Trimming left V 1 base short and J 2 bases short, with 11 bases between. The CDR3 runs to 15 residues.

This clonotype was recorded at least ten times. The chain combines TRBV3-1 with TRBJ2-7, with 7 positions matching TRBD2. CDR1 is LGHDT, CDR2 YNNKEL, per germline (reference sequence). The V segment lost 2 bases and the J segment 0 bases; nucleotides outside the gene matches: 4. The CDR3 covers 15 residues. The CDR3 reads CASSQFGGSSYEQYF. The CDR3 DNA reads TGTGCCAGCAGCCAATTCGGCGGGAGCTCCTACGAGCAGTACTTC.

This clonotype came up many times. The rearrangement joins TRBV29-1 to TRBJ2-3; D gene uncertain. V was shortened by 6 bases and J by 3 bases, with 16 bases between the two germline ends. Germline lookup yields CDR1 SQVTM and CDR2 ANQGSEA. The CDR3 consists of 14 residues. CDR3 in amino acids: CSVSPEGVTDTQYF. CDR3 in DNA: TGCAGCGTCTCCCCAGAAGGAGTAACAGATACGCAGTATTTT.

The genes are TRBV5-1 and TRBJ2-6, with 7 bases aligning to TRBD1. The CDR3 is 14 residues long. Trimming took 4 bases from V and 2 from J; bases not matched to a gene: 0. Germline loops: CDR1 SGHRS, CDR2 YFSETQ. CDR3 protein: CASSGQAGANVLTF. CDR3 nucleotide sequence: TGCGCCAGCAGCGGACAGGCTGGGGCCAACGTCCTGACTTTC.

This chain joins TRBV6-1 and TRBJ2-5; 7 bases agree with TRBD2. V trimming: 7 bases; J trimming: 5 bases; junction bases outside the gene matches: 10. CDR1 MNHNS and CDR2 SASEGT come from the germline V gene. There are 14 residues in the CDR3. The CDR3 protein is CASNSLAARETQYF. The CDR3 bases are TGTGCCAGCAACTCTCTAGCGGCGAGGGAGACCCAGTACTTC.

This clonotype was counted many times. The chain joins TRBV7-8 to TRBJ2-1; 7 bases map to TRBD2. The CDR3 runs to 18 residues. CDR1 is SGHVS and CDR2 is FQNEAQ in the germline V gene. The V gene end was trimmed by 4 bases and the J gene end by 1 base; junction bases not matched to a gene: 13. The CDR3 here is CASSSTGGGRASYNEQFF. The DNA for the CDR3 is TGTGCCAGCAGCTCAACGGGTGGCGGGAGAGCTTCCTACAATGAGCAGTTCTTC.

Ten or more counts support this clonotype. The chain joins TRBV7-9 to TRBJ2-3; a possible D gene is TRBD1 (6 bases). From germline, CDR1 is SEHNR and CDR2 FQNEAQ (reference sequence). The V and J ends lost 3 bases and 2 bases respectively, with 9 bases between them. The CDR3 sequence is 14 residues long. The CDR3 spells CASSLGHFTDTQYF. CDR3 nucleotide sequence: TGTGCCAGCAGCTTGGGACACTTCACAGATACGCAGTATTTT.

This chain uses TRBV27 with TRBJ2-4; 9 nucleotides agree with TRBD1. CDR3 length: 16 amino acids. Germline V lookup: CDR1 MNHEY, CDR2 SMNVEV (reference sequence). V shed 4 bases, J shed 6 bases, and the junction held 10 bases outside the gene matches. The CDR3 nucleotides are TGTGCCAGCAGTTCCGGACAGGGGTTGACTCGAAACATTCAGTACTTC. Translating it yields CASSSGQGLTRNIQYF.

This clonotype was counted ten times or more. The chain has TRBV3-1 and TRBJ1-1; no firm D call. The CDR3 extends over 16 amino acids. Germline V CDR1 and CDR2: LGHDT, YNNKEL (reference sequence). The germline V and J ends were trimmed by 4 bases and 0 bases, with 15 bases remaining between them. DNA for the CDR3: TGTGCCAGCAGCCGACAAGGTGCAGGTATGAACACTGAAGCTTTCTTT. This translates into CASSRQGAGMNTEAFF.

This clonotype was seen many times. The rearrangement uses TRBV12-3 or TRBV12-4 and TRBJ1-5; 10 bases match TRBD1. V lost 5 bases and J lost 7; bases outside the gene matches: 5. The CDR3 sequence is 14 residues long. CDR3 residues: CASSRTGGGQPQHF. The CDR3 nucleotides read TGTGCCAGCAGTCGGACAGGGGGTGGACAGCCCCAGCATTTT.

This clonotype came up many times. This chain links TRBV12-3 or TRBV12-4 with TRBJ2-1; the D gene could be TRBD1 or TRBD2 (5 bases each). V was pared by 2 bases and J by 13 bases, with 15 bases between. The CDR3 runs to 13 residues. The CDR3 here is CASSLTGAWRQFF. Here the CDR3 DNA reads TGTGCCAGCAGTTTAACCGGGGCCTGGAGACAGTTCTTC.

This clonotype was counted between two and nine times. This rearrangement joins TRBV14 to TRBJ1-6; D unresolved. The germline V gene encodes CDR1 SGHDN and CDR2 FVKESK. Trimming took off 3 bases at V and 7 bases at J, with 22 bases between the two ends. The length of the CDR3 is 18 residues. This CDR3 reads CASSHREAGIGRNSPLHF. The CDR3 DNA reads as TGTGCCAGCAGCCACCGGGAGGCGGGGATTGGCCGGAATTCACCCCTCCACTTT.

This clonotype was recorded at least ten times. The chain has TRBV5-6 and TRBJ2-2; the match to TRBD1 covers 9 bases. Germline CDR1 reads SGHDT; CDR2 reads YYEEEE. The CDR3 extends over 16 amino acids. Trimming cost V 4 bases and J 4 bases; bases outside gene matches: 8. CDR3 nucleotide sequence: TGTGCCAGCAGCGAAACAGGGGGCGATTCCACCGGGGAGCTGTTTTTT. As protein: CASSETGGDSTGELFF. The variable domain in full, completed from reference TRBV5-6 and TRBJ2-2, reads DAGVTQSPTHLIKTRGQQVTLRCSPKSGHDTVSWYQQALGQGPQFIFQYYEEEERQRGNFPDRFSGHQFPNYSSELNVNALLLGDSALYLCASSETGGDSTGELFFGEGSRLTVL.

This sequence joins TRBV20-1 and TRBJ1-5; D gene uncertain. Germline V gene sequence: CDR1 DFQATT, CDR2 SNEGSKA (reference sequence). Trimming took off 5 bases at V and 4 bases at J, with 12 bases between the two ends. The length of the CDR3 is 13 residues. CDR3 coding DNA: TGCAGTGCTCCCGCGGCGGGTAATCAGCCCCAGCATTTT. Amino acid sequence: CSAPAAGNQPQHF.

The rearrangement links TRBV5-4 to TRBJ2-7, with TRBD2 matching over 7 bases. The CDR3 loop spans 14 amino acids. Trimming removed 1 base from V and 5 bases from J; junction bases left unmatched: 6. The V gene's germline CDR1 is SGHNT and CDR2 YYREEE (reference sequence). This chain's CDR3 is CASSLQGAGNEQYF. The CDR3 nucleotides are TGTGCCAGCAGCTTGCAGGGAGCGGGAAACGAGCAGTACTTC.

V gene TRBV29-1 combines with J gene TRBJ2-1, with D perhaps assigned TRBD1 or TRBD2 (5 bases each). The CDR3 covers 16 residues. V gave up 5 bases and J gave up 9 bases, with 26 bases separating them. CDR1 is SQVTM, CDR2 ANQGSEA, per germline. CDR3 sequence: CSVPMMSGSIRGEQFF. As DNA, the CDR3 is TGCAGCGTTCCTATGATGAGCGGCAGCATAAGGGGTGAGCAGTTCTTC.